This T cell receptor (beta chain) was sequenced for a study of graft-versus-host responses after intestinal transplantation. Generated by immunoSEQ multiplex PCR, the TCRdb table keeps only in-frame clones and is missing some. The sample has around 100,000 clones, 80% to 95% seen once. About this clone: Its antigen is unidentified.

From germline, CDR1 is MNHEY and CDR2 SVGAGI. The germline V and J ends were trimmed by 2 bases and 3 bases, with 16 bases remaining between them. The CDR3 spans 16 residues. Sequencing used unstimulated CD8+ T cells sorted from spleen or lymph node cells, obtained before intestinal transplant. This rearrangement joins TRBV6-5 to TRBJ1-1, with a weak D call TRBD1 (5 bases). This sequence was found in a human donor who received an intestinal transplant. As DNA, the CDR3 is TGTGCCAGCAGTTACATCCGGGGCTCGTTGCACACTGAAGCTTTCTTT. Translating gives CASSYIRGSLHTEAFF.